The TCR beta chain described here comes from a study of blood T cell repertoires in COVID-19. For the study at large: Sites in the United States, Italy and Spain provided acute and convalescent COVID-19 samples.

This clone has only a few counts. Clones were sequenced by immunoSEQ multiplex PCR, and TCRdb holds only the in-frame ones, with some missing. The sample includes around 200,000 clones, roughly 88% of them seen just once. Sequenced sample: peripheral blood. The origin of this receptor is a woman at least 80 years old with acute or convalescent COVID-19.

The CDR3 here is CASSPVRDRNTEAFF. DNA for the CDR3: TGCGCCAGCAGCCCAGTCCGGGACAGGAACACTGAAGCTTTCTTT. The chain joins TRBV5-1 to TRBJ1-1; 7 positions agree with TRBD1. CDR1 and CDR2 (germline): SGHRS, YFSETQ. V lost 4 bases to trimming and J lost 1 base; unmatched junction nucleotides: 7. CDR3 length: 15 residues.